These 32 T cell receptor beta chains share one sample of origin, sequenced in a study of T cell repertoires in cytomegalovirus infection. These receptors are not linked to any known antigen. MiXCR, applied by TCRdb to the reads, yields one record per CDR3 protein. The sample holds about 570,000 distinct CDR3 sequences; around 40% are singletons and the top ten take about 46%. The material was cultured PBMCs, obtained from culture after CMV antigen stimulation. All receptors come from a human donor in good health (CMV status not recorded). Some clones in this sample may be carry-over from other donors' samples.

This clonotype has only a few counts. The chain joins TRBV12-3 or TRBV12-4 to TRBJ1-5, with TRBD1 as a possible D gene (5 bases). The CDR3 totals 13 residues. The germline V and J ends were trimmed by 5 bases and 7 bases, with 12 bases remaining between them. Written as DNA, the CDR3 is TGTGCCAGCAGTCCCGGGTGGGACCAGCCCCAGCATTTT. Its protein product is CASSPGWDQPQHF.

CDR3 DNA: TGTGCCAGCAGCGGAAGGTACACTGAAGCTTTCTTT. Amino acid sequence: CASSGRYTEAFF. This chain connects TRBV7-2 to TRBJ1-1; D gene unclear. The germline CDR1 and CDR2 sequences are SGHTA and FQGNSA. The V end was cut by 5 bases, the J end by 3 bases, with 7 bases between. This CDR3 contains 12 residues.

This clonotype was found a few times. V usage is TRBV7-8 and J usage is TRBJ2-7; 9 nucleotides agree with TRBD2. CDR1 is SGHVS and CDR2 is FQNEAQ in the germline V gene. With V trimmed by 2 bases and J by 4 bases, 21 bases remained unmatched. The CDR3 is 20 residues long. The CDR3 sequence is CASSLPRGLGDSGRRYEQYF. The CDR3 DNA follows: TGTGCCAGCAGCTTACCCCGGGGTCTGGGGGATAGCGGGAGACGGTACGAGCAGTACTTC.

The chain has TRBV11-2 and TRBJ2-7, with D perhaps matching TRBD2 (5 bases). The CDR3 runs to 13 residues. Germline V lookup: CDR1 SGHAT, CDR2 FQNNGV. The ends were cut back, 5 bases at V and 3 bases at J, with 11 bases in the middle. CDR3 loop: CASSLDLIYEQYF. The CDR3 DNA sequence: TGTGCCAGCAGCCTGGACTTGATCTACGAGCAGTACTTC.

The chain is built from TRBV7-2 and TRBJ1-2, with 8 nucleotides matching TRBD1. The CDR3 contains 14 residues. Per the germline V gene, CDR1 is SGHTA and CDR2 is FQGNSA. Germline trimming cut 5 bases from V and 0 bases from J; bases unmatched to any gene: 2. The CDR3 DNA reads TGTGCCAGCAGCCTCAGGGGGCCTAACTATGGCTACACCTTC. Translated, it gives CASSLRGPNYGYTF.

This clonotype was counted between two and nine times. This rearrangement joins TRBV5-4 to TRBJ2-1, with 14 nucleotides matching TRBD2. Germline V lookup: CDR1 SGHNT, CDR2 YYREEE (reference sequence). J lost 1 base, V lost 5 bases, and 8 bases had no gene match. The length of the CDR3 is 18 residues. In nucleotides, the CDR3 is TGTGCCAGCAGTCCCGGGACTAGCGGGGGATTGTCCTACAATGAGCAGTTCTTC. It is translated as CASSPGTSGGLSYNEQFF.

This sequence joins TRBV19 and TRBJ1-2; D remains unclear. V lost 3 bases and J 4 bases, leaving 3 bases between the germline ends. Germline V gene sequence: CDR1 LNHDA, CDR2 SQIVND (reference sequence). The CDR3 consists of 11 residues. The CDR3 sequence: CASSMGYGYTF. The CDR3 DNA sequence: TGTGCCAGTAGTATGGGCTATGGCTACACCTTC.

This clonotype was seen more than once but under ten times. The V and J genes are TRBV7-2 and TRBJ2-5; no clear D. The ends were cut back, 3 bases at V and 0 bases at J, with 5 bases in the middle. Germline-derived CDR1 and CDR2 are SGHTA and FQGNSA. The CDR3 is 13 residues long. CDR3 coding DNA: TGTGCCAGCAGCTTGGTCGACCAAGAGACCCAGTACTTC. Translated, it gives CASSLVDQETQYF.

This chain links TRBV2 with TRBJ2-2, with TRBD1 matching over 7 bases. The CDR3 contains 16 residues. The V segment lost 7 bases and the J segment 3 bases; nucleotides outside the gene matches: 11. Per germline, CDR1 SNHLY and CDR2 FYNNEI. This chain's CDR3 is CASILGDSGDTGELFF. The CDR3 coding sequence is TGTGCCAGCATTCTTGGGGACAGCGGTGACACCGGGGAGCTGTTTTTT. Based on the CDR3 plus reference TRBV2 and TRBJ2-2, the full variable domain is EPEVTQTPSHQVTQMGQEVILRCVPISNHLYFYWYRQILGQKVEFLVSFYNNEISEKSEIFDDQFSVERPDGSNFTLKIRSTKLEDSAMYFCASILGDSGDTGELFFGEGSRLTVL.

The rearrangement uses TRBV4-2 and TRBJ2-5; tentative D call: TRBD2 (5 bases). Germline CDR1 reads LGHNA; CDR2 reads YNFKEQ. The length of the CDR3 is 16 residues. Trimming left V 0 bases short and J 1 base short, with 12 bases between. CDR3 sequence (DNA): TGTGCCAGCAGCCAAGATACACGGGGATCCCAAGAGACCCAGTACTTC. Encoded protein: CASSQDTRGSQETQYF.

The chain is built from TRBV7-2 and TRBJ2-7, with 9 bases identical to TRBD1. The CDR3 totals 14 residues. Trimming took 5 bases from V and 6 from J; bases not matched to a gene: 8. In germline, CDR1 is SGHTA, CDR2 FQGNSA. Written as DNA, the CDR3 is TGTGCCAGCAGCAGACAGACAGGGGGTAGCGAGCAGTACTTC. Translated, it gives CASSRQTGGSEQYF.

This clonotype was seen only a few times. The genes are TRBV7-2 and TRBJ1-1; possibly TRBD1 for D (5 bases). Germline V gene data show CDR1 as SGHTA and CDR2 as FQGNSA. This CDR3 is built from 13 residues. The V and J ends lost 5 bases and 5 bases respectively, with 12 bases between them. The DNA of the CDR3 is TGTGCCAGCAGCGATGACAGAACAACTGAAGCTTTCTTT. Its protein product is CASSDDRTTEAFF.

The V call is TRBV12-5, the J call TRBJ2-7, with a weak D call TRBD2 (6 bases). This CDR3 is 16 amino acids long. V lost 0 bases and J 3 bases, leaving 15 bases between the germline ends. Germline V gene data show CDR1 as LGHNT and CDR2 as FRNRAP. The CDR3 region is CASGLVLGGSIYEQYF. The DNA of the CDR3 is TGTGCTAGTGGTTTGGTACTGGGAGGAAGTATCTACGAGCAGTACTTC.

The chain carries TRBV7-2 and TRBJ2-2; a possible D gene is TRBD2 (6 bases). CDR1 and CDR2 (germline): SGHTA, FQGNSA. The CDR3 spans 17 residues. The V and J ends lost 5 bases and 8 bases respectively, with 24 bases between them. The CDR3 DNA reads TGTGCCAGCAGCCAAGGACTACCGACCTGGGTGGGTGGGGAGCTGTTTTTT. Translating it yields CASSQGLPTWVGGELFF.

The sample holds one count of this clonotype. The chain recombines TRBV10-3 with TRBJ2-3, with 8 bases aligning to TRBD2. V shed 8 bases, J shed 1 base, and the junction held 8 bases outside the gene matches. In germline, CDR1 is ENHRY, CDR2 SYGVKD. This CDR3 has 15 residues. Written as DNA, the CDR3 is TGTGCCATCCAGCGATCGACTAGCGGCACAGATACGCAGTATTTT. Protein product: CAIQRSTSGTDTQYF.

The rearrangement links TRBV20-1 to TRBJ2-1; D is perhaps TRBD1 or TRBD2 (5 bases each). Per germline, CDR1 DFQATT and CDR2 SNEGSKA (reference sequence). Trimming pared 5 bases from V and 6 bases from J, leaving 23 bases between. The CDR3 has 16 amino acids. The chain's CDR3 is CSAPDGTPRSGNEQFF. DNA of the CDR3: TGCAGTGCTCCCGACGGGACCCCCCGGTCGGGCAATGAGCAGTTCTTC.

V gene TRBV7-2 combines with J gene TRBJ2-6; D unclear. There are 15 residues in the CDR3. The V end lost 5 bases, the J end lost 1 base, and 9 bases lay between the germline ends. Germline V gene sequence: CDR1 SGHTA, CDR2 FQGNSA. The CDR3 region has the DNA TGTGCCAGCAGCGAAACGGCTTCTGGGGCCAACGTCCTGACTTTC. It codes for CASSETASGANVLTF.

This chain joins TRBV7-2 and TRBJ2-5; no definite D call. The V end was cut by 5 bases, the J end by 1 base, with 14 bases between. This CDR3 has 15 residues. Per the germline V gene, CDR1 is SGHTA and CDR2 is FQGNSA. CDR3: CASSPRRGFQETQYF. CDR3 nucleotides: TGTGCCAGCAGCCCTCGACGTGGATTCCAAGAGACCCAGTACTTC.

This clonotype was observed a few times. V gene TRBV11-2 combines with J gene TRBJ2-7; TRBD2 might be the D (5 bases). CDR3 length: 12 residues. Germline CDR1 is SGHAT and CDR2 is FQNNGV. Trimming pared 5 bases from V and 7 bases from J, leaving 12 bases between. In nucleotides, the CDR3 is TGTGCCAGCAGCCCCCAACCGGGAGAGCAGTACTTC. This encodes CASSPQPGEQYF. The full variable domain, its missing parts supplied by reference TRBV11-2 and TRBJ2-7, is EAGVAQSPRYKIIEKRQSVAFWCNPISGHATLYWYQQILGQGPKLLIQFQNNGVVDDSQLPKDRFSAERLKGVDSTLKIQPAKLEDSAVYLCASSPQPGEQYFGPGTRLTVT.

The chain is built from TRBV4-3 and TRBJ1-6; D unclear. V lost 3 bases to trimming and J lost 2 bases, with 17 bases between them. The CDR3 has 18 amino acids. Germline V CDR1 and CDR2: LGHNA, YSLEER. This CDR3 reads CASSQSPYSTAYNSPLHF. For the CDR3, the DNA is TGCGCCAGCAGCCAGTCGCCCTATTCTACGGCCTATAATTCACCCCTCCACTTT.

This clonotype was seen a handful of times. The chain couples TRBV19 to TRBJ2-7, with a possible D match to TRBD2 (5 bases). The V end lost 3 bases, the J end lost 3 bases, and 6 bases lay between the germline ends. The CDR3 contains 12 residues. In germline, CDR1 is LNHDA, CDR2 SQIVND (reference sequence). CDR3 sequence reads: CASSIRGYEQYF. The CDR3 nucleotides are TGTGCCAGTAGTATCCGGGGCTACGAGCAGTACTTC.

The V call is TRBV20-1, the J call TRBJ2-5, with 9 bases identical to TRBD2. CDR1 is DFQATT, CDR2 SNEGSKA, per germline (reference sequence). The CDR3 spans 17 residues. Trimming took 3 bases from V and 3 from J; bases not matched to a gene: 14. The CDR3 DNA sequence: TGCAGTGCTAGGGGGGCGGCTAGCGGGGTTAACGAAGAGACCCAGTACTTC. Translating it yields CSARGAASGVNEETQYF.

This clonotype was observed a handful of times. The chain employs TRBV20-1 and TRBJ2-2; possibly TRBD1 for D (6 bases). Trimming shortened V by 6 bases and J by 6 bases, and 20 bases separated the two germline ends. The CDR3 runs 15 residues. Germline values: CDR1 DFQATT, CDR2 SNEGSKA (reference sequence). The CDR3 spells CSALPRGRVAGELFF. CDR3 coding DNA: TGCAGTGCCTTACCCAGGGGTCGGGTAGCCGGGGAGCTGTTTTTT.

This clonotype was seen a handful of times. This chain connects TRBV20-1 to TRBJ2-1; TRBD2 aligns across 13 bases. Germline lookup yields CDR1 DFQATT and CDR2 SNEGSKA (reference sequence). There are 16 residues in the CDR3. V gave up 6 bases and J gave up 4 bases; unmatched junction bases: 9. The CDR3 reads CSATGTSGEGYNEQFF. The CDR3 nucleotides read TGCAGTGCAACCGGGACTAGCGGGGAGGGGTACAATGAGCAGTTCTTC.

This clonotype is a singleton in its sample. This chain uses TRBV10-3 with TRBJ2-7, with 8 bases identical to TRBD2. In germline, CDR1 is ENHRY, CDR2 SYGVKD. V shed 11 bases, J shed 6 bases, and the junction held 12 bases outside the gene matches. CDR3 length: 13 residues. The CDR3 bases are TGTGCCTGCCAGGCAGCGGGAGTATCCGAGCAGTACTTC. Encoded protein: CACQAAGVSEQYF.

The J gene is TRBJ2-7, the V gene TRBV7-2; D gene uncertain. The CDR3 is made up of 13 amino acids. From germline, CDR1 is SGHTA and CDR2 FQGNSA. The V gene lost 5 bases and the J gene lost 7 bases, with 15 bases spanning the gap. As DNA, the CDR3 is TGTGCCAGCAGCAGTTTAGATCGTTGGGAGCAGTACTTC. This codes for CASSSLDRWEQYF.

This clonotype was seen more than once but under ten times. The chain is built from TRBV28 and TRBJ2-3; 8 nucleotides line up with TRBD1. CDR1 and CDR2 from the germline V gene are MDHEN and SYDVKM. This CDR3 region has 13 residues. Losses at the gene ends were 8 bases for V and 1 base for J; bases not matched to a gene: 2. CDR3 protein: CASRQGRTDTQYF. CDR3 sequence (DNA): TGTGCCAGCCGACAGGGGCGCACAGATACGCAGTATTTT.

This chain joins TRBV24-1 and TRBJ1-4; D remains ambiguous. V lost 12 bases to trimming and J lost 4 bases, with 14 bases between them. CDR1 and CDR2 (germline): KGHDR, SFDVKD. The CDR3 totals 13 residues. The CDR3 DNA sequence: TGTGCCCACTTGGAAGGCGTTAATGAAAAACTGTTTTTT. It is translated as CAHLEGVNEKLFF.

The rearrangement joins TRBV28 to TRBJ1-3, with unresolved D. This CDR3 region has 12 residues. In germline, CDR1 is MDHEN, CDR2 SYDVKM. V lost 7 bases to trimming and J lost 1 base, with 5 bases between them. DNA of the CDR3: TGTGCCAGCAAGGTTTCTGGAAACACCATATATTTT. The encoded protein is CASKVSGNTIYF. The whole variable domain, remainder taken from reference TRBV28 and TRBJ1-3, is DVKVTQSSRYLVKRTGEKVFLECVQDMDHENMFWYRQDPGLGLRLIYFSYDVKMKEKGDIPEGYSVSREKKERFSLILESASTNQTSMYLCASKVSGNTIYFGEGSWLTVV.

The chain uses TRBV7-8 and TRBJ2-1; tentatively, D is TRBD2 (6 bases). Trimming took 1 base from V and 8 from J, leaving 15 bases between them. The CDR3 totals 15 residues. The V gene's germline CDR1 is SGHVS and CDR2 FQNEAQ. CDR3 coding DNA: TGTGCCAGCAGCTTAGATAGCGGTATCAGGGATGAGCAGTTCTTC. This codes for CASSLDSGIRDEQFF.

The chain is built from TRBV10-3 and TRBJ2-1, with 10 bases aligning to TRBD2. CDR1 and CDR2 from the germline V gene are ENHRY and SYGVKD. The length of the CDR3 is 12 residues. Losses at the gene ends were 8 bases for V and 8 bases for J; bases not matched to a gene: 3. The CDR3 loop reads CAISAGGDEQFF. The CDR3 region has the DNA TGTGCCATCTCAGCGGGGGGGGATGAGCAGTTCTTC.

This clonotype appeared a few times. The genes are TRBV12-3 or TRBV12-4 and TRBJ1-2; TRBD1 is a possible D gene (6 bases). CDR3 length: 14 amino acids. The germline V and J ends were trimmed by 5 bases and 10 bases, with 20 bases remaining between them. The CDR3 nucleotides read TGTGCCAGCAGTCCCACAGGGCAGGGTCTACTCTACACCTTC. As protein: CASSPTGQGLLYTF.